This entry lists 24 T cell receptor beta chains sequenced from one sample in a study of blood T cell repertoires in COVID-19. Produced via immunoSEQ multiplex PCR; TCRdb's table is partial and in-frame only. Here the sample spans fewer than 200,000 clones, roughly 87% being singletons. Input material: peripheral blood. The source is a woman between 55 and 75 years old with COVID-19, enrolled during active disease.

There are a few counts of this clone. The rearrangement links TRBV3-1 (or the pseudogene TRBV3-2) to TRBJ1-1, with a possible D match to TRBD1 (5 bases). The CDR3 is made up of 16 amino acids. V gave up 4 bases and J gave up 1 base, with 16 bases separating them. Germline V CDR1 and CDR2: LGHDT, YNNKEL (reference sequence). The DNA for the CDR3 is TGTGCCAGCAGCCCAAGTGGGGGACTACGGAACACTGAAGCTTTCTTT. Translation gives CASSPSGGLRNTEAFF.

The gene calls are TRBV3-1 (or the pseudogene TRBV3-2) and TRBJ1-1; 8 positions agree with TRBD1. The CDR3 runs 12 residues. The germline gives CDR1 LGHDT, CDR2 YNNKEL (reference sequence). V lost 4 bases, J lost 11 bases, and 6 bases stayed unmatched. For the CDR3, the DNA is TGTGCCAGCAGCCCAAGCGACAGGGGTGCTTTCTTT. Residues: CASSPSDRGAFF.

This chain links TRBV7-9 with TRBJ1-1, with unresolved D. Germline V gene sequence: CDR1 SEHNR, CDR2 FQNEAQ (reference sequence). The V end lost 6 bases, the J end lost 1 base, and 12 bases lay between the germline ends. The CDR3 runs 14 residues. CDR3 nucleotide sequence: TGTGCCAGCAGAGACACCCGACAGAACACTGAAGCTTTCTTT. Protein sequence: CASRDTRQNTEAFF.

This clone was observed a few times. The gene calls are TRBV4-3 and TRBJ2-5; D unresolved. This CDR3 region has 17 residues. CDR1 and CDR2 from the germline V gene are LGHNA and YSLEER. Trimming shortened V by 0 bases and J by 0 bases, and 14 bases separated the two germline ends. CDR3 sequence (DNA): TGCGCCAGCAGCCAAGATGGCCAGGCCCTGTACCAAGAGACCCAGTACTTC. Translated: CASSQDGQALYQETQYF.

The chain has TRBV27 and TRBJ1-5, with 12 positions matching TRBD1. CDR1 and CDR2 from the germline V gene are MNHEY and SMNVEV (reference sequence). The V gene end was trimmed by 5 bases and the J gene end by 9 bases; junction bases not matched to a gene: 17. The CDR3 runs to 18 residues. DNA for the CDR3: TGTGCCAGCAGTCCAACTAAGATAGGGACAGGGGGCGTGGGGCCCCAGCATTTT. Protein sequence: CASSPTKIGTGGVGPQHF.

The V and J genes are TRBV12-3 or TRBV12-4 and TRBJ1-5, with D tentatively TRBD1 (5 bases). Trimming stripped 7 bases from V and 3 bases from J, with 7 bases between. The CDR3 extends over 12 amino acids. CDR3 DNA: TGTGCCAGCAACAGGAACAATCAGCCCCAGCATTTT. Protein product: CASNRNNQPQHF.

V and J are TRBV7-9 and TRBJ1-4; D gene ambiguous. This CDR3 contains 15 residues. V lost 1 base to trimming and J lost 0 bases, with 6 bases between them. Looked up from germline, CDR1 is SEHNR and CDR2 is FQNEAQ (reference sequence). CDR3 protein: CASSLGSATNEKLFF. As DNA, the CDR3 is TGTGCCAGCAGCTTAGGGTCAGCAACTAATGAAAAACTGTTTTTT. The full variable domain, its missing parts supplied by reference TRBV7-9 and TRBJ1-4, is DTGVSQNPRHKITKRGQNVTFRCDPISEHNRLYWYRQTLGQGPEFLTYFQNEAQLEKSRLLSDRFSAERPKGSFSTLEIQRTEQGDSAMYLCASSLGSATNEKLFFGSGTQLSVL.

The rearrangement links TRBV6-6 to TRBJ2-1; 7 nucleotides align to TRBD2. After removal of 7 bases from V and 5 bases from J, the junction contained 14 bases not matched to a gene. Germline CDR1 and CDR2: MNHNY and SVGAGI (reference sequence). The CDR3 is 16 amino acids. The CDR3 bases are TGTGCCAGCATCTGGGGGGGGTCTGGGATAGACAATGAGCAGTTCTTC. Residues: CASIWGGSGIDNEQFF.

The chain combines TRBV19 with TRBJ2-1; 8 nucleotides line up with TRBD1. In germline, CDR1 is LNHDA, CDR2 SQIVND (reference sequence). V lost 2 bases and J lost 5; bases outside the gene matches: 8. CDR3 length: 16 amino acids. The CDR3 DNA follows: TGTGCCAGTAGTATACCTGGCAGGGGGCGCGACAATGAGCAGTTCTTC. This encodes CASSIPGRGRDNEQFF.

The chain is built from TRBV5-1 and TRBJ2-7; a weak D match, TRBD2 (5 bases). The germline CDR1 and CDR2 sequences are SGHRS and YFSETQ. This CDR3 is 14 amino acids long. V lost 4 bases and J 0 bases, leaving 11 bases between the germline ends. For the CDR3, the DNA is TGCGCCAGCAGCGGGCCAGCGGACTCCTACGAGCAGTACTTC. This translates into CASSGPADSYEQYF.

This clone occurred once. The chain employs TRBV5-1 and TRBJ2-1; D gene uncertain. V lost 4 bases to trimming and J lost 8 bases, with 10 bases between them. The CDR3 extends over 12 amino acids. The germline CDR1 and CDR2 sequences are SGHRS and YFSETQ. This CDR3 reads CASSAELDEQFF. DNA for the CDR3: TGCGCCAGCAGCGCGGAGCTGGATGAGCAGTTCTTC.

The CDR3 DNA reads TGTGCCAGCAGTTTAATCCAACCGCTCAGGGATCAACAAGAGACCCAGTACTTC. It encodes CASSLIQPLRDQQETQYF. The chain uses TRBV28 and TRBJ2-5, with D maybe TRBD1 (5 bases). V was cut by 2 bases and J by 2 bases, with 21 bases left in between. Germline V lookup: CDR1 MDHEN, CDR2 SYDVKM. CDR3 length: 18 residues. The full variable domain, its missing parts supplied by reference TRBV28 and TRBJ2-5, is DVKVTQSSRYLVKRTGEKVFLECVQDMDHENMFWYRQDPGLGLRLIYFSYDVKMKEKGDIPEGYSVSREKKERFSLILESASTNQTSMYLCASSLIQPLRDQQETQYFGPGTRLLVL.

V usage is TRBV6-5 and J usage is TRBJ2-3; TRBD2 matches at 10 bases. Germline V lookup: CDR1 MNHEY, CDR2 SVGAGI. V shed 5 bases and J 7 bases; nucleotides not matched to a gene: 6. This CDR3 contains 14 residues. DNA for the CDR3: TGTGCCAGCAGTCAGCGGGAGGGCCCGTATACGCAGTATTTT. Translation gives CASSQREGPYTQYF.

The chain recombines TRBV1 with TRBJ2-1; TRBD2 was called by the table and not checked on the DNA. TRBV1 is a pseudogene locus. The CDR3 extends over 13 amino acids. The CDR3 sequence: CTSSRDDLYEQFF. CDR3 sequence (DNA): TGCACCAGCAGCCGAGACGACTTGTATGAGCAGTTCTTC.

The J gene is TRBJ2-6, the V gene TRBV13; the match to TRBD1 covers 10 bases. This CDR3 is 18 amino acids long. Germline CDR1 and CDR2: PRHDT and FYEKMQ (reference sequence). V lost 4 bases and J lost 0; bases outside the gene matches: 6. The CDR3 DNA follows: TGTGCCAGCAGCTCCGGACAGGGGGATTACTCTGGGGCCAACGTCCTGACTTTC. It codes for CASSSGQGDYSGANVLTF.

V gene TRBV28 combines with J gene TRBJ2-3, with a tentative D call TRBD1 (6 bases). Germline V gives CDR1 MDHEN, CDR2 SYDVKM. Trimming removed 1 base from V and 9 bases from J, with 11 bases in between. The CDR3 has 13 residues. The CDR3 DNA reads as TGTGCCAGCAGTTTATTAACAGGGCCCACGCAGTATTTT. Residues: CASSLLTGPTQYF.

The V call is TRBV10-1, the J call TRBJ2-3, with 7 bases that match TRBD2. The V gene's germline CDR1 is WNHNN and CDR2 SYGVQD (reference sequence). This CDR3 spans 17 amino acids. V gave up 0 bases and J gave up 3 bases; unmatched junction bases: 9. The DNA of the CDR3 is TGCGCCAGCAGTGAGTCGCTTGGCGGGGGTAGAACAGATACGCAGTATTTT. It translates to CASSESLGGGRTDTQYF.

This chain joins TRBV3-1 (or the pseudogene TRBV3-2) and TRBJ2-1, with D maybe TRBD2 (6 bases). V dropped 4 bases and J dropped 4 bases, with 11 bases sitting between them. Germline assignment: CDR1 LGHDT and CDR2 YNNKEL (reference sequence). This CDR3 contains 14 residues. The CDR3 DNA reads TGTGCCAGCAGCCCCCATGGGACTTACAATGAGCAGTTCTTC. Translation gives CASSPHGTYNEQFF.

This clone was seen at least ten times. The V call is TRBV6-4, the J call TRBJ2-2, with D hard to call. This CDR3 contains 14 residues. V gave up 4 bases and J gave up 4 bases, with 10 bases separating them. From germline, CDR1 is MRHNA and CDR2 SNTAGT. The CDR3 sequence is CASSAGPITGELFF. Here the CDR3 DNA reads TGTGCCAGCAGTGCTGGCCCGATCACCGGGGAGCTGTTTTTT.

This chain joins TRBV9 and TRBJ2-7, with TRBD2 identical over 9 bases. Germline lookup yields CDR1 SGDLS and CDR2 YYNGEE. The V gene end was trimmed by 4 bases and the J gene end by 2 bases; junction bases not matched to a gene: 13. CDR3 size: 17 residues. DNA of the CDR3: TGTGCCAGCAGCAGAGACGGGTTGGCTAGCGGGACCTACGAGCAGTACTTC. This encodes CASSRDGLASGTYEQYF.

The chain uses TRBV5-1 and TRBJ1-6; D possibly corresponds to TRBD1 (6 bases). The germline V gene encodes CDR1 SGHRS and CDR2 YFSETQ. V lost 0 bases to trimming and J lost 13 bases, with 14 bases between them. The CDR3 runs 14 residues. The CDR3 bases are TGCGCCAGCAGCTTGGAGGGACAAATTGCCCCCCTCCACTTT. Protein: CASSLEGQIAPLHF.

V usage is TRBV28 and J usage is TRBJ1-4; a weak D match, TRBD1 (6 bases). V lost 4 bases to trimming and J lost 7 bases, with 19 bases between them. This CDR3 is built from 16 residues. Germline values: CDR1 MDHEN, CDR2 SYDVKM. The CDR3 region has the DNA TGTGCCAGCAGTTCGCGGTCTCCAGGGGACCTTGAAAAACTGTTTTTT. Translating it yields CASSSRSPGDLEKLFF.

By share of the sample, this clone is medium-sized. The J gene is TRBJ2-1, the V gene TRBV4-2; 9 bases line up with TRBD1. The CDR3 runs to 14 residues. Germline CDR1 and CDR2: LGHNA and YNFKEQ. Unmatched junction bases numbered 3, after V lost 0 bases and J lost 9 bases. The CDR3 DNA reads TGTGCCAGCAGCCAAGAGGGACAGGGTGCTGAGCAGTTCTTC. Encoded protein: CASSQEGQGAEQFF.

This rearrangement joins TRBV20-1 to TRBJ1-1, with D possibly TRBD1 on 5 matching bases. The V gene lost 3 bases and the J gene lost 1 base, with 6 bases spanning the gap. CDR3 length: 12 amino acids. Germline values: CDR1 DFQATT, CDR2 SNEGSKA (reference sequence). CDR3 sequence: CSASQGNTEAFF. The CDR3 DNA sequence: TGCAGTGCTAGTCAGGGGAACACTGAAGCTTTCTTT.